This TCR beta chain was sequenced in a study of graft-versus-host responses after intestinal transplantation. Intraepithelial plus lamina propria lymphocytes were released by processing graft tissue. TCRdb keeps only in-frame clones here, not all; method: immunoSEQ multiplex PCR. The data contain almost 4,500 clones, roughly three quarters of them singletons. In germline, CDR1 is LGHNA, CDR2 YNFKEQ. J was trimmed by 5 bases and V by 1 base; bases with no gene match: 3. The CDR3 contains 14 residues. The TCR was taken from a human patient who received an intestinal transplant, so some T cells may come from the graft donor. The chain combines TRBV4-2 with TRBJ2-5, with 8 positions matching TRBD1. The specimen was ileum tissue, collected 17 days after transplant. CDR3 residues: CASSQGDRFETQYF. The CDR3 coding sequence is TGTGCCAGCAGCCAAGGGGACAGGTTTGAGACCCAGTACTTC.